This TCR beta chain was sequenced during a study of blood T cells in healthy people across ages. Then a second PCR, running roughly 7 to 11 cycles, was carried out with a sample-barcoded 5' primer and a J-beta primer mix. TCRdb re-derived calls from the 5' RACE reads in MiXCR, one entry per CDR3 protein. The sample yields approximately 1,700,000 distinct CDR3 sequences, 30% to 40% seen once. Healthy Caucasians from Russia aged roughly 6 to 90 served as donors. There are 11 residues in the CDR3. V lost 5 bases and J 9 bases, leaving 8 bases between the germline ends. This clonotype was recorded a few times.

The TCR comes from a human donor in good health. The chain employs TRBV12-3 or TRBV12-4 and TRBJ2-1; D unresolved. Material for sequencing was blood. CDR3 residues: CASSTTSEQFF. The CDR3 bases are TGTGCCAGCAGTACGACCAGTGAGCAGTTCTTC.